This entry concerns a single T cell receptor (beta chain). Its antigen is unknown. The beta constant-region primer was an equimolar mix of two oligonucleotides covering TRBC1 and TRBC2. The ligated cDNA underwent four PCR rounds using SP2 and nested alpha and beta constant-region primers. TCRdb reprocessed the UMI-ligation and nested PCR reads via MiXCR and lists one record per CDR3 protein. The sample holds some 80,000 distinct CDR3 sequences, about 10% seen once. The data were taken from a study of naive and memory T cell subsets. The study's findings and limits: In CD4 and CD8 cells, diversity dropped from naive through EMRA. A few larger clonotypes appeared in naive repertoires, especially CD8, possibly memory cells re-expressing CD45RA.

Separate alpha and beta amplification began at the second PCR step. Four subsets defined by CD45RA and CD27 were sorted after CD3, CD4, CD8 and live/dead staining. The CDR3 has 12 residues. Germline CDR1 SGHNT, CDR2 YYREEE (reference sequence). Trimming pared 4 bases from V and 1 base from J, leaving 4 bases between. The sequenced material came from naive CD8+ T cells from blood. This chain links TRBV5-4 with TRBJ2-3; D not certain. The receptor was derived from a human donor in good health. CDR3 region: CASSGGTDTQYF. CDR3 coding DNA: TGTGCCAGCAGCGGCGGCACAGATACGCAGTATTTT.